This T cell receptor (beta chain) was sequenced for a study of metastatic and nonmetastatic thyroid tumors. Study-wide background: Repertoire comparisons spanned blood and tumor or nodule tissue from malignant and benign thyroid patients. Findings and limits, study-wide: Versus benign nodules, malignant thyroid tumors reportedly had significantly higher TCR beta diversity, in blood and tumor.

Nobody among the patients had been given any treatment before thyroid surgery. TCRdb reanalyzed the PCR reads via MiXCR. The sample contains tens of thousands of clones, around 15% of which appear only once. This clone was counted many times. What it recognizes is unknown. The germline V gene has CDR1 LGHDT and CDR2 YNNKEL (reference sequence). Deletions cut 5 bases from V and 5 bases from J, with 10 bases between. There are 13 residues in the CDR3. The sequence derives from a female donor with papillary thyroid cancer or a benign thyroid nodule (not recorded which). Some clones in this sample may be carry-over from other donors' samples. The sequencing input was blood. The chain combines TRBV3-1 with TRBJ2-1; D gene unclear. This CDR3 reads CASSETQHNEQFF. CDR3 bases: TGTGCCAGCAGCGAGACGCAGCACAATGAGCAGTTCTTC.